This T cell receptor beta chain was identified in a study of CD8 T cells in ankylosing spondylitis. At least ten counts were recorded for this clonotype. Its antigen is undetermined. The J segment lost 4 bases and the V segment lost 4 bases, leaving 6 bases of the junction unmatched. The CDR3 has 16 amino acids. Study results and caveats: A TCR beta motif made of several highly homologous variants seemed typical of ankylosing spondylitis blood. Disease-linked clones, CD8+, were relatively rare in peripheral blood.

Each CDR3 protein gets one entry after TCRdb re-called the 5' RACE reads with MiXCR. The sample contains nearly 350,000 distinct CDR3 sequences, roughly 14% of which appear only once. This receptor was obtained from a male donor with ankylosing spondylitis or in good health (not recorded which). Sequences were obtained from blood, either unsorted or a sorted T cell fraction (not recorded which). The J gene is TRBJ1-3, the V gene TRBV12-3 or TRBV12-4; 11 bases align to TRBD1. In nucleotides, the CDR3 is TGTGCCAGCAGTTATGGACAGGGGGCGCACGGAAACACCATATATTTT. Protein: CASSYGQGAHGNTIYF.